The 26 T cell receptor beta chains in this list originate from one sample, sequenced in a study of a mutant IDH1 vaccine in newly diagnosed glioma. This sample's time point: week 23, last vaccination. Doses comprised 300 ug of mutant IDH1 20-mer peptide each, plus topical imiquimod. Sequencing used immunoSEQ multiplex PCR; TCRdb keeps in-frame clones, though not all of them. The data contain 52,000 or so clones, about 81% of them seen just once; the ten biggest clones take up roughly 8.4%. Antigens for these TCRs are unknown. Here the sequenced sample was PBMCs, taken from a glioma patient whose treatment included an IDH1 peptide vaccine. The receptors shown here come from a woman aged 35 to 49 with glioma. Some clones in this sample may be carry-over from other donors' samples.

This chain links TRBV27 with TRBJ2-7; D is perhaps TRBD2 (6 bases). V gave up 5 bases and J gave up 12 bases, with 17 bases separating them. From germline, CDR1 is MNHEY and CDR2 SMNVEV (reference sequence). CDR3 size: 12 residues. CDR3 nucleotides: TGTGCCAGCAGTCCCCCCGGGCGGGGATGGTACTTC. Its protein product is CASSPPGRGWYF.

This sequence joins TRBV5-6 and TRBJ2-5; TRBD2 agrees at 15 bases. The junction had 11 bases not matched to a gene; V was cut back by 4 bases and J by 4 bases. The CDR3 contains 18 residues. CDR1 and CDR2 from the germline V gene are SGHDT and YYEEEE. CDR3 residues: CASSHGTSGGPTRETQYF. CDR3 bases: TGTGCCAGCAGCCACGGGACTAGCGGGGGGCCCACCAGAGAGACCCAGTACTTC.

This chain joins TRBV19 and TRBJ2-7, with TRBD2 matching 9 bases. CDR1 and CDR2 (germline): LNHDA, SQIVND (reference sequence). CDR3 size: 14 residues. The V segment lost 4 bases and the J segment 4 bases; nucleotides outside the gene matches: 5. The CDR3 DNA reads TGTGCCAGTAGTACGAGCGGGGGGTTTTACGAGCAGTACTTC. It codes for CASSTSGGFYEQYF.

The genes are TRBV4-1 and TRBJ1-2; 9 bases match TRBD1. The J segment lost 6 bases and the V segment lost 3 bases, leaving 11 bases of the junction unmatched. The CDR3 runs 16 residues. CDR1 and CDR2 (germline): MGHRA, YSYEKL. CDR3: CASSQLQGAGGNGYTF. The CDR3 nucleotides are TGCGCCAGCAGCCAGTTACAGGGGGCGGGGGGTAATGGCTACACCTTC.

The chain employs TRBV5-1 and TRBJ1-4; 7 bases map to TRBD1. Germline V gene sequence: CDR1 SGHRS, CDR2 YFSETQ. V shed 4 bases, J shed 4 bases, and the junction held 7 bases outside the gene matches. CDR3 length equals 15 residues. The CDR3 sequence: CASSVRQGGNEKLFF. Written as DNA, the CDR3 is TGCGCCAGCAGCGTTCGACAGGGCGGTAATGAAAAACTGTTTTTT.

The chain joins TRBV7-9 to TRBJ2-1, with 8 bases matching TRBD2. J lost 0 bases, V lost 4 bases, and 8 bases had no gene match. Germline V gene data show CDR1 as SEHNR and CDR2 as FQNEAQ (reference sequence). This CDR3 spans 17 amino acids. As DNA, the CDR3 is TGTGCCAGCAGCTGGCGGTCTCTAGCGGGCTCCTACAATGAGCAGTTCTTC. Protein product: CASSWRSLAGSYNEQFF.

The rearrangement joins TRBV5-4 to TRBJ2-5; possibly TRBD1 or TRBD2 for D (6 bases each). V lost 0 bases and J 4 bases, leaving 19 bases between the germline ends. The germline V gene has CDR1 SGHNT and CDR2 YYREEE (reference sequence). The CDR3 loop spans 17 amino acids. CDR3 in amino acids: CASSLVYGGPSVETQYF. DNA for the CDR3: TGTGCCAGCAGCTTGGTTTATGGGGGGCCGTCAGTAGAGACCCAGTACTTC.

This chain connects TRBV5-8 to TRBJ1-2; TRBD1 matches 7 bases. The germline V gene encodes CDR1 SGHTS and CDR2 YDEGEE. The CDR3 contains 13 residues. J lost 8 bases, V lost 6 bases, and 10 bases had no gene match. The CDR3 protein is CASKLGQTEGYTF. The CDR3 DNA sequence: TGTGCCAGCAAATTGGGACAGACAGAGGGCTACACCTTC.

V usage is TRBV29-1 and J usage is TRBJ1-3; 8 positions match TRBD1. V shed 6 bases and J 4 bases; nucleotides not matched to a gene: 11. Germline values: CDR1 SQVTM, CDR2 ANQGSEA. This CDR3 is built from 15 residues. The CDR3 is CSVPGQGRGGNTIYF. For the CDR3, the DNA is TGCAGCGTCCCTGGACAGGGAAGGGGGGGAAACACCATATATTTT.

This clone has just a few counts. This chain connects TRBV18 to TRBJ2-2; D not resolved. CDR3 size: 14 residues. Per the germline V gene, CDR1 is KGHSH and CDR2 is LQKENI. Trimming removed 1 base from V and 8 bases from J, with 11 bases in between. CDR3: CASSPRPEAGELFF. The CDR3 DNA sequence: TGTGCCAGCTCACCACGTCCAGAGGCGGGGGAGCTGTTTTTT. Complete variable domain (other parts from reference TRBV18 and TRBJ2-2): NAGVMQNPRHLVRRRGQEARLRCSPMKGHSHVYWYRQLPEEGLKFMVYLQKENIIDESGMPKERFSAEFPKEGPSILRIQQVVRGDSAAYFCASSPRPEAGELFFGEGSRLTVL.

This chain uses TRBV4-1 with TRBJ2-6, with a tentative D call TRBD1 (6 bases). Trimming cost V 5 bases and J 3 bases, with 11 bases left between them. There are 15 residues in the CDR3. Per the germline V gene, CDR1 is MGHRA and CDR2 is YSYEKL. This CDR3 is CASSSYRDGANVLTF. The CDR3 region has the DNA TGCGCCAGCAGCTCCTACAGGGATGGGGCCAACGTCCTGACTTTC.

This chain connects TRBV2 to TRBJ1-2; D possibly corresponds to TRBD1 (6 bases). The CDR3 length is 14 residues. In germline, CDR1 is SNHLY, CDR2 FYNNEI. Trimming stripped 3 bases from V and 4 bases from J, with 12 bases between. The CDR3, as DNA: TGTGCCAGCAGTGAGGCGGACAGAGTCTATGGCTACACCTTC. This sequence encodes CASSEADRVYGYTF.

The chain carries TRBV4-3 and TRBJ2-2; 10 bases agree with TRBD1. The length of the CDR3 is 17 residues. V was pared by 2 bases and J by 6 bases, with 9 bases of the junction left unmatched. Germline assignment: CDR1 LGHNA and CDR2 YSLEER. CDR3 nucleotide sequence: TGCGCCAGCAGCCAAATGACAGGGGGCAATTCGCCCGGGGAGCTGTTTTTT. This translates into CASSQMTGGNSPGELFF.

V and J are TRBV13 and TRBJ1-2, with no clear D. This CDR3 is built from 18 residues. V was shortened by 6 bases and J by 6 bases, with 29 bases between the two germline ends. Per the germline V gene, CDR1 is PRHDT and CDR2 is FYEKMQ (reference sequence). This CDR3 is CASSPRVLMGQVHHGYTF. For the CDR3, the DNA is TGTGCCAGCAGTCCCCGGGTGTTGATGGGCCAGGTTCACCATGGCTACACCTTC. Full variable domain (rest looked up from reference TRBV13 and TRBJ1-2): AAGVIQSPRHLIKEKRETATLKCYPIPRHDTVYWYQQGPGQDPQFLISFYEKMQSDKGSIPDRFSAQQFSDYHSELNMSSLELGDSALYFCASSPRVLMGQVHHGYTFGSGTRLTVV.

DNA of the CDR3: TGTGCCAGCAGCTCCTTAGCGTACCCAGATACGCAGTATTTT. It translates to CASSSLAYPDTQYF. The chain carries TRBV7-3 and TRBJ2-3; tentative D call: TRBD2 (5 bases). Germline-derived CDR1 and CDR2 are SGHTA and FQGTGA. This CDR3 has 14 amino acids. Trimming removed 4 bases at V and 4 bases at J, with 12 bases between.

This chain uses TRBV7-8 with TRBJ1-1; 8 nucleotides line up with TRBD1. CDR1 and CDR2 (germline): SGHVS, FQNEAQ. The CDR3 has 12 amino acids. V was clipped by 5 bases and J by 6 bases; unmatched bases: 2. CDR3 sequence: CASSTQGAEAFF. In nucleotides, the CDR3 is TGTGCCAGCAGCACACAGGGGGCTGAAGCTTTCTTT.

The DNA for the CDR3 is TGTGCCAGCAGTCATGGGGGGGCGCAGTATTTT. Residues: CASSHGGAQYF. This chain connects TRBV6-5 to TRBJ2-3; 7 bases match TRBD2. The trim removed 5 bases at V and 10 bases at J, leaving 3 bases unmatched. The CDR3 length is 11 residues. Germline assignment: CDR1 MNHEY and CDR2 SVGAGI.

V usage is TRBV2 and J usage is TRBJ1-5, with D possibly being TRBD1 (6 bases). V shed 4 bases and J shed 1 base, with 11 bases lying between them. There are 15 residues in the CDR3. The V gene's germline CDR1 is SNHLY and CDR2 FYNNEI. Here the CDR3 DNA reads TGTGCCAGCAGTGTCGGCAGGGGCAGCAATCAGCCCCAGCATTTT. Its protein product is CASSVGRGSNQPQHF.

V gene TRBV18 combines with J gene TRBJ1-6; D gene uncertain. The V gene lost 3 bases and the J gene lost 3 bases, with 9 bases spanning the gap. The CDR3 covers 15 residues. Germline V gene data show CDR1 as KGHSH and CDR2 as LQKENI. The DNA for the CDR3 is TGTGCCAGCTCACCCTTAGGCGACTATAATTCACCCCTCCACTTT. This encodes CASSPLGDYNSPLHF.

This clone has a single count. V and J are TRBV4-3 and TRBJ1-4, with D unclear. Between the trimmed V and J ends, which lost 0 bases and 12 bases, there was a span of 11 bases. CDR1 is LGHNA, CDR2 YSLEER, per germline. This CDR3 is 13 amino acids long. CDR3 nucleotides: TGCGCCAGCAGCCAAGAATCTCTTGCTGAACTGTTTTTT. This gives the protein CASSQESLAELFF.

The chain joins TRBV4-3 to TRBJ1-2, with 11 bases that match TRBD1. V was clipped by 4 bases and J by 3 bases; unmatched bases: 4. Per germline, CDR1 LGHNA and CDR2 YSLEER. The length of the CDR3 is 15 residues. The CDR3 sequence: CASSPGQGAYYGYTF. CDR3 DNA sequence: TGCGCCAGCAGCCCTGGACAGGGGGCATACTATGGCTACACCTTC.

The chain recombines TRBV4-3 with TRBJ1-4, with D tentatively TRBD1 (5 bases). V lost 4 bases, J lost 5 bases, and 14 bases lay in between. The CDR3 is made up of 15 amino acids. Germline values: CDR1 LGHNA, CDR2 YSLEER. CDR3: CASSPRGQGNEKLFF. The CDR3 DNA reads as TGCGCCAGCAGCCCCCGCGGTCAGGGAAATGAAAAACTGTTTTTT.

Here the CDR3 DNA reads TGTGCCAGCAGCAAAGAGGACTATGGCTACACCTTC. Translating gives CASSKEDYGYTF. V and J are TRBV21-1 and TRBJ1-2. TRBV21-1 is a pseudogene segment. The CDR3 is made up of 12 amino acids.

The chain is built from TRBV7-4 and TRBJ1-5; 8 bases agree with TRBD1. Losses at the gene ends were 3 bases for V and 2 bases for J; bases not matched to a gene: 9. This CDR3 contains 17 residues. Germline V lookup: CDR1 SGHVT, CDR2 SQSDAQ. The CDR3 DNA follows: TGTGCCAGCAGCTTTGGCCAGGGGGCGTCGGGCAATCAGCCCCAGCATTTT. Translated, it gives CASSFGQGASGNQPQHF.

V gene TRBV25-1 combines with J gene TRBJ2-3, with D uncertain. The CDR3 has 11 amino acids. Trimming pared 6 bases from V and 5 bases from J, leaving 6 bases between. CDR1 MGHDK and CDR2 SYGVNS come from the germline V gene. The CDR3 is CASSWRDTQYF. The CDR3 coding sequence is TGTGCCAGCAGCTGGAGAGATACGCAGTATTTT.

The chain uses TRBV6-5 and TRBJ1-6, with a possible D match to TRBD1 (5 bases). The germline gives CDR1 MNHEY, CDR2 SVGAGI. Between the trimmed V and J ends, which lost 6 bases and 2 bases, there was a span of 8 bases. This CDR3 spans 14 amino acids. The CDR3: CASREGPYNSPLHF. The CDR3 DNA follows: TGTGCCAGCAGGGAGGGGCCCTATAATTCACCCCTCCACTTT.